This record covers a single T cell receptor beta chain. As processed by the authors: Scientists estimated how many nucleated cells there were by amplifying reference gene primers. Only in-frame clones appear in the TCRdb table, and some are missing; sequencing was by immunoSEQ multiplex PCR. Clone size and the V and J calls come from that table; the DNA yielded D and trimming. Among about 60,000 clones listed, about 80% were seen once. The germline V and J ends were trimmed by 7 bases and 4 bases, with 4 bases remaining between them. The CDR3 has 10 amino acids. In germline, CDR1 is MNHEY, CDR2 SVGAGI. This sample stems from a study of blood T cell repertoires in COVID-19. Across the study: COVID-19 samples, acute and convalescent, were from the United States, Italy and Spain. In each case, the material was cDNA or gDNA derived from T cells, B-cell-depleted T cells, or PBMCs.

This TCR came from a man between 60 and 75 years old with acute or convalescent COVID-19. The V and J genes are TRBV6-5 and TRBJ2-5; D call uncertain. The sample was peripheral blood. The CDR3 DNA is TGTGCCAGCACGAGAGAGACCCAGTACTTC. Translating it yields CASTRETQYF.